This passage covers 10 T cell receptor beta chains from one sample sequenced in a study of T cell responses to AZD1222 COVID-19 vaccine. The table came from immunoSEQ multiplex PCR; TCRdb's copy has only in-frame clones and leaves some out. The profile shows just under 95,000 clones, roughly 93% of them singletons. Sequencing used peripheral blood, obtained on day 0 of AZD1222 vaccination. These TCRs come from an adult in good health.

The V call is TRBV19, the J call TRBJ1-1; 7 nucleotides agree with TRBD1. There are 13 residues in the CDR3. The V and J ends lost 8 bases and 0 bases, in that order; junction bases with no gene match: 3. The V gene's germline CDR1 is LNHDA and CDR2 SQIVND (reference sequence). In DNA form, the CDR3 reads TGTGCCAGTGAACAGGGGATGAACACTGAAGCTTTCTTT. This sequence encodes CASEQGMNTEAFF.

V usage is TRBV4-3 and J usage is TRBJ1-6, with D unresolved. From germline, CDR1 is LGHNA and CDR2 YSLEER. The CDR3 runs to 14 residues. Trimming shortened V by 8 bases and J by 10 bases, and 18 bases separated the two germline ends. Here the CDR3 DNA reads TGCGCCAGCGGCACGGGGAGCGCGGGGTCACCCCTCCACTTT. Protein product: CASGTGSAGSPLHF.

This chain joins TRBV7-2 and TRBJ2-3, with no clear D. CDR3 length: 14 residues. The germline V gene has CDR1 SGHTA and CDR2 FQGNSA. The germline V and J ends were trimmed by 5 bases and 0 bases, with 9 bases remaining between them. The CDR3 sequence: CASSAPDSTDTQYF. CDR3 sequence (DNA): TGTGCCAGCAGCGCACCTGATAGCACAGATACGCAGTATTTT.

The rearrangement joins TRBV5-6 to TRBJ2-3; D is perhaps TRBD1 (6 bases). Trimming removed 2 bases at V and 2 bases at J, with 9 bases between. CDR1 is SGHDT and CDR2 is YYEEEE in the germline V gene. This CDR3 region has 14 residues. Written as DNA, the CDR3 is TGTGCCAGCAGCTTAGGACAGCACACAGATACGCAGTATTTT. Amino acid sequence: CASSLGQHTDTQYF.

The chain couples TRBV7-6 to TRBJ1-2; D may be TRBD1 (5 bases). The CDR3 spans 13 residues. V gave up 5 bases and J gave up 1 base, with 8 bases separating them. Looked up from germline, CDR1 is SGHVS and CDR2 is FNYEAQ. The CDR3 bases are TGTGCCAGCAGCCTGGACAATAACTATGGCTACACCTTC. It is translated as CASSLDNNYGYTF.

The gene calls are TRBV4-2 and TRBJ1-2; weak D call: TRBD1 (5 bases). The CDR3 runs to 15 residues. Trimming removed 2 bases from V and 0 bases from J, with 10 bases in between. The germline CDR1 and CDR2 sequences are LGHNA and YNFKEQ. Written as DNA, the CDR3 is TGTGCCAGCAGCCAAACAACAGGAGCTAACTATGGCTACACCTTC. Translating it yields CASSQTTGANYGYTF.

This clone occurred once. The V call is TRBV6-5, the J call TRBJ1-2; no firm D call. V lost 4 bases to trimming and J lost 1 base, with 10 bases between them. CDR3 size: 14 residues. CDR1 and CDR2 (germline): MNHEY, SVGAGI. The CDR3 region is CASSSGRLNYGYTF. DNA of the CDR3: TGTGCCAGCAGTTCAGGCCGACTTAACTATGGCTACACCTTC.

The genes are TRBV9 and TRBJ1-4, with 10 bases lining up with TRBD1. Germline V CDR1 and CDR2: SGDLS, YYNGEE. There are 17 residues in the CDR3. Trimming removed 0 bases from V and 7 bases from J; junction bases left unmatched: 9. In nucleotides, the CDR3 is TGTGCCAGCAGCGTAGGTTGGGGAGGGACAGGGGTTGAAAAACTGTTTTTT. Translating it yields CASSVGWGGTGVEKLFF. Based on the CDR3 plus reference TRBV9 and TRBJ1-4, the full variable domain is DSGVTQTPKHLITATGQRVTLRCSPRSGDLSVYWYQQSLDQGLQFLIQYYNGEERAKGNILERFSAQQFPDLHSELNLSSLELGDSALYFCASSVGWGGTGVEKLFFGSGTQLSVL.

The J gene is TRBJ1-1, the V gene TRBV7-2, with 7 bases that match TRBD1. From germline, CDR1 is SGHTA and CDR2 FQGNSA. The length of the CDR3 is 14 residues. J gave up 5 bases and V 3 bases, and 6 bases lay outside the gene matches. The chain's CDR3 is CASSFLRGRTEAFF. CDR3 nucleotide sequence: TGTGCCAGCAGCTTTCTCAGGGGGAGGACTGAAGCTTTCTTT.

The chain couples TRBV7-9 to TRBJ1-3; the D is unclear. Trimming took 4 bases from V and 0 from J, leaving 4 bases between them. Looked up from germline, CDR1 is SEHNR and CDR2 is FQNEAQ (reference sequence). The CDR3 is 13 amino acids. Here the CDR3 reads CASSSNSGNTIYF. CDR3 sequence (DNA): TGTGCCAGCAGCTCTAACTCTGGAAACACCATATATTTT.